Presented here are 27 T cell receptor beta chains from one specimen sequenced in a study of regulatory T cells in long-lasting Graves disease. CDR3 regions were amplified by Arm-PCR using iRepertoire HTBI primers to build TCR beta libraries. TCRdb passed the multiplex PCR reads through MiXCR, listing each CDR3 protein once. This table has approximately 400,000 distinct CDR3 sequences, 10% to 15% appearing once. The time point denotes: newly diagnosed GD, antithyroid drugs for less than 3 months. Generation of the TCR library employed RNA extracted from PBMCs. These data are also associated with another study on T cells in Graves' hyperthyroidism and ophthalmopathy.

The sample here was peripheral blood mononuclear cells (PBMCs), taken at new diagnosis, from a patient treated with antithyroid drugs. These receptors came from a woman between 18 and 29 years old with Graves disease.

This clonotype was recorded many times. The chain has TRBV18 and TRBJ2-1; 9 bases agree with TRBD2. The trim removed 3 bases at V and 8 bases at J, leaving 17 bases unmatched. CDR1 is KGHSH, CDR2 LQKENI, per germline. The CDR3 loop spans 18 amino acids. The CDR3 region has the DNA TGTGCCAGCTCACCGCGTGTGGCGGGAGGGCTCTATCGCGATGAGCAGTTCTTC. Translated: CASSPRVAGGLYRDEQFF.

Concerning this clonotype: Since a much larger clone is just one base distant, this may be a read error. The rearrangement uses TRBV13 and TRBJ2-3; 8 bases agree with TRBD2. Per germline, CDR1 PRHDT and CDR2 FYEKMQ (reference sequence). The CDR3 sequence is 17 residues long. CDR3 in DNA: TGTGTCAGCAGCTTAGAGAAGCGGGAGTTCGGCACAGATACGCAGTATTTT. Residues: CVSSLEKREFGTDTQYF.

This clonotype has only a few counts. The V and J genes are TRBV27 and TRBJ1-4; D not certain. The V gene's germline CDR1 is MNHEY and CDR2 SMNVEV (reference sequence). V lost 1 base and J lost 2, with 5 bases in between. The CDR3 totals 14 residues. The CDR3, as DNA: TGTGCCAGCAGTTTATTTCGTACTAATGAAAAACTGTTTTTT. It yields the protein CASSLFRTNEKLFF. Full variable domain (outside the CDR3, taken from reference TRBV27 and TRBJ1-4): EAQVTQNPRYLITVTGKKLTVTCSQNMNHEYMSWYRQDPGLGLRQIYYSMNVEVTDKGDVPEGYKVSRKEKRNFPLILESPSPNQTSLYFCASSLFRTNEKLFFGSGTQLSVL.

V usage is TRBV7-8 and J usage is TRBJ2-7; no firm D call. Trimming shortened V by 3 bases and J by 2 bases, and 26 bases separated the two germline ends. Germline loops: CDR1 SGHVS, CDR2 FQNEAQ. CDR3 size: 19 residues. CDR3 nucleotide sequence: TGTGCCAGCAGCTTTTATTATGCGGACGTTTCGAATCAACCCTACGAGCAGTACGTC. Amino acids: CASSFYYADVSNQPYEQYV.

This clonotype was recorded a few times. The chain is built from TRBV4-3 and TRBJ1-2, with D possibly matching TRBD1 (5 bases). CDR1 LGHNA and CDR2 YSLEER come from the germline V gene. V lost 0 bases to trimming and J lost 4 bases, with 12 bases between them. The CDR3 consists of 15 residues. The CDR3 region has the DNA TGCGCCAGCAGCCAAGAAGGGACGGGAGTCTATGGCTACACCTTC. Its protein is CASSQEGTGVYGYTF.

As concerns this clonotype: A read error may be the cause here, since a much bigger clone is one base away. The rearrangement links TRBV6-2 or TRBV6-3 to TRBJ2-3; a possible D gene is TRBD2 (5 bases). CDR3 size: 15 residues. CDR1 is MNHEY and CDR2 is SVGEGT in the germline V gene. The CDR3 region has the DNA TGTGCCAGCAGTTTACTAGGCCCTCCTTACACTACGCAGTGTTTT. Its protein is CASSLLGPPYTTQCF.

There are many counts of this clonotype. The chain recombines TRBV5-1 with TRBJ1-2; tentatively, D is TRBD1 (5 bases). V dropped 4 bases and J dropped 2 bases, with 21 bases sitting between them. The CDR3 runs to 17 residues. Per the germline V gene, CDR1 is SGHRS and CDR2 is YFSETQ. The CDR3 bases are TGCGCCAGCAGCCCAGGGACCAAAGGGGCCTCCAACTATGGCTACACCTTC. Protein: CASSPGTKGASNYGYTF.

This clonotype was counted many times. J is TRBJ2-7 and V is TRBV2; D not resolved. CDR1 and CDR2 (germline): SNHLY, FYNNEI. CDR3 length: 13 residues. V lost 0 bases, J lost 6 bases, and 9 bases lay in between. In nucleotides, the CDR3 is TGTGCCAGCAGTGAAGCTGGACGTTCCGAGCAGTACGTC. As protein: CASSEAGRSEQYV.

This clonotype was observed many times. The V and J genes are TRBV3-1 and TRBJ1-1; possibly TRBD1 for D (5 bases). The V end was cut by 4 bases, the J end by 11 bases, with 17 bases between. The germline V gene has CDR1 LGHDT and CDR2 YNNKEL (reference sequence). The CDR3 is 13 residues long. CDR3 protein: CASSRTGGEQAFF. Written as DNA, the CDR3 is TGTGCCAGCAGCCGGACTGGGGGGGAACAGGCTTTCTTT.

This clonotype was observed a few times. The rearrangement joins TRBV27 to TRBJ2-1, with no clear D. This CDR3 is built from 13 residues. From germline, CDR1 is MNHEY and CDR2 SMNVEV (reference sequence). The germline V and J ends were trimmed by 8 bases and 5 bases, with 13 bases remaining between them. CDR3 sequence (DNA): TGTGCCAGCTCGGACCGGTCAGACAATGAGCAGTTCTTC. Its protein is CASSDRSDNEQFF.

V is TRBV5-1 and J is TRBJ1-1; D not resolved. The V gene lost 1 base and the J gene lost 1 base, with 11 bases spanning the gap. This CDR3 has 15 amino acids. Germline CDR1 and CDR2: SGHRS and YFSETQ. CDR3 residues: CASSLLEGSNTEAFF. For the CDR3, the DNA is TGCGCCAGCAGCTTGTTGGAGGGATCGAACACTGAAGCTTTCTTT.

This clonotype has at least ten counts. This chain uses TRBV7-2 with TRBJ1-1; TRBD1 matches 8 bases. The CDR3 loop spans 15 amino acids. Looked up from germline, CDR1 is SGHTA and CDR2 is FQGNSA. Trimming removed 1 base from V and 4 bases from J; junction bases left unmatched: 5. CDR3 sequence: CASSLVGQGTTEAFF. As DNA, the CDR3 is TGTGCCAGCAGCTTAGTTGGACAGGGTACCACTGAAGCTTTCTTT.

The sample holds many counts of this clonotype. The chain couples TRBV4-3 to TRBJ2-7; D remains ambiguous. The CDR3 consists of 15 residues. The germline V gene encodes CDR1 LGHNA and CDR2 YSLEER. V dropped 2 bases and J dropped 0 bases, with 11 bases sitting between them. The CDR3 DNA sequence: TGCGCCAGCAGCCAATCGACCAGGAGCTCCTACGAGCAGTACTTC. Its translation is CASSQSTRSSYEQYF.

This clonotype was recorded at least ten times. V is TRBV18 and J is TRBJ2-7; D call uncertain. Germline values: CDR1 KGHSH, CDR2 LQKENI. V lost 0 bases and J lost 6, with 0 bases in between. The CDR3 spans 10 residues. CDR3 in amino acids: CASSPPEQYV. CDR3 nucleotides: TGTGCCAGCTCACCACCCGAGCAGTACGTC.

This clonotype was observed a handful of times. The chain uses TRBV2 and TRBJ2-1; no definite D call. The CDR3 extends over 14 amino acids. The germline CDR1 and CDR2 sequences are SNHLY and FYNNEI. V was clipped by 6 bases and J by 2 bases, with 11 bases between them. CDR3: CASRYRITYNEQFF. CDR3 in DNA: TGTGCCAGCAGATATAGAATCACCTACAATGAGCAGTTCTTC.

This clonotype was found many times. V and J are TRBV6-2 or TRBV6-3 and TRBJ1-5, with TRBD1 matching over 8 bases. This CDR3 comprises 16 residues. Per germline, CDR1 MNHEY and CDR2 SVGEGT. V was pared by 4 bases and J by 1 base, with 6 bases of the junction left unmatched. In nucleotides, the CDR3 is TGTGCCAGCAGTTCAGTACAGGGGGGAAGCAATCAGCCCCAGCATTTT. It is translated as CASSSVQGGSNQPQHF.

There are many counts of this clonotype. The V call is TRBV29-1, the J call TRBJ2-5; 9 positions match TRBD2. This CDR3 is 15 amino acids long. Germline values: CDR1 SQVTM, CDR2 ANQGSEA. V was clipped by 4 bases and J by 0 bases; unmatched bases: 6. CDR3 protein: CSVVALAGYQETQYF. The CDR3 nucleotides read TGCAGCGTTGTTGCCCTAGCGGGGTACCAAGAGACCCAGTACTTC. The variable domain in full, completed from reference TRBV29-1 and TRBJ2-5, reads SAVISQKPSRDICQRGTSLTIQCQVDSQVTMMFWYRQQPGQSLTLIATANQGSEATYESGFVIDKFPISRPNLTFSTLTVSNMSPEDSSIYLCSVVALAGYQETQYFGPGTRLLVL.

This clonotype occurred many times. CDR3 sequence: CASSFQTEPGYGYTF. In nucleotides, the CDR3 is TGTGCCAGCAGCTTCCAGACAGAGCCGGGCTATGGCTACACCTTC. The V call is TRBV7-8, the J call TRBJ1-2; perhaps TRBD1 as D (5 bases). Germline-derived CDR1 and CDR2 are SGHVS and FQNEAQ. V lost 3 bases and J 4 bases, leaving 15 bases between the germline ends. The CDR3 has 15 amino acids.

V is TRBV6-2 or TRBV6-3 and J is TRBJ1-6; D gene ambiguous. Germline loops: CDR1 MNHEY, CDR2 SVGEGT. The CDR3 covers 12 residues. V lost 5 bases, J lost 9 bases, and 8 bases lay in between. In DNA form, the CDR3 reads TGTGCCAGCAGTGACACAAGTTCACCCCTCCACTTT. It yields the protein CASSDTSSPLHF.

The chain is built from TRBV5-6 and TRBJ1-2; 10 bases map to TRBD1. This CDR3 is built from 13 residues. Germline lookup yields CDR1 SGHDT and CDR2 YYEEEE. J gave up 4 bases and V 7 bases, and 4 bases lay outside the gene matches. CDR3 protein: CASARDRGYGYTF. Written as DNA, the CDR3 is TGTGCCAGCGCCCGGGACAGGGGCTATGGCTACACCTTC. Full variable domain (remainder filled in from reference TRBV5-6 and TRBJ1-2): DAGVTQSPTHLIKTRGQQVTLRCSPKSGHDTVSWYQQALGQGPQFIFQYYEEEERQRGNFPDRFSGHQFPNYSSELNVNALLLGDSALYLCASARDRGYGYTFGSGTRLTVV.

This clonotype was observed a handful of times. V is TRBV6-2 or TRBV6-3 and J is TRBJ2-5, with D unclear. Germline assignment: CDR1 MNHEY and CDR2 SVGEGT. V lost 10 bases and J 1 base, leaving 13 bases between the germline ends. This CDR3 has 13 amino acids. The CDR3 here is CANRNRPQETQYF. CDR3 bases: TGTGCCAACAGAAACCGGCCCCAAGAGACCCAGTACTTC.

The V gene is TRBV4-2, the J gene TRBJ2-3, with 14 positions matching TRBD2. Trimming removed 5 bases from V and 2 bases from J; junction bases left unmatched: 3. CDR1 and CDR2 (germline): LGHNA, YNFKEQ. The length of the CDR3 is 16 residues. The CDR3 is CASSLGLAGATDTQYF. The CDR3 region has the DNA TGTGCCAGCAGCTTGGGACTAGCGGGGGCCACAGATACGCAGTATTTT.

This clonotype was found a few times. The rearrangement uses TRBV7-3 and TRBJ2-2; 8 bases agree with TRBD1. CDR1 SGHTA and CDR2 FQGTGA come from the germline V gene. This CDR3 is built from 15 residues. V shed 6 bases, J shed 4 bases, and the junction held 7 bases outside the gene matches. For the CDR3, the DNA is TGTGCCAGCAGACCGGACAGGGTCGGCACCGGGGAGCTGTTTTTT. Translated: CASRPDRVGTGELFF.

Many counts were recorded for this clonotype. The chain recombines TRBV10-1 with TRBJ1-5, with TRBD1 matching 9 bases. V dropped 4 bases and J dropped 7; count of bases not matched to a gene: 11. The CDR3 extends over 16 amino acids. CDR1 WNHNN and CDR2 SYGVQD come from the germline V gene (reference sequence). CDR3 DNA: TGCGCCAGCAGTGGGCGGGACAGGGTCCTCGGACAGCCCCAGCATTTT. It is translated as CASSGRDRVLGQPQHF.

This clonotype was detected ten times or more. The chain carries TRBV29-1 and TRBJ1-2; 9 positions agree with TRBD1. The CDR3 length is 13 residues. In germline, CDR1 is SQVTM, CDR2 ANQGSEA. The V and J ends lost 6 bases and 6 bases, in that order; junction bases with no gene match: 8. CDR3 nucleotide sequence: TGCAGCGTAAACAGGGGGCTGCGCGATGGCTACACCTTC. Its protein product is CSVNRGLRDGYTF. Supplemented by reference TRBV29-1 and TRBJ1-2, the full variable domain reads SAVISQKPSRDICQRGTSLTIQCQVDSQVTMMFWYRQQPGQSLTLIATANQGSEATYESGFVIDKFPISRPNLTFSTLTVSNMSPEDSSIYLCSVNRGLRDGYTFGSGTRLTVV.

This clonotype was recorded at least ten times. The chain has TRBV13 and TRBJ2-5; 8 bases fit TRBD2. The germline V gene has CDR1 PRHDT and CDR2 FYEKMQ (reference sequence). This CDR3 comprises 16 residues. Germline trimming cut 4 bases from V and 1 base from J; bases unmatched to any gene: 8. The CDR3 region has the DNA TGTGCCAGCAGCTCGTGGACTAGCTCGATCCAAGAGACCCAGTACTTC. This codes for CASSSWTSSIQETQYF.

In this sample, this clonotype turned up many times. The J gene is TRBJ2-3, the V gene TRBV7-9; TRBD2 agrees at 11 bases. Looked up from germline, CDR1 is SEHNR and CDR2 is FQNEAQ (reference sequence). The CDR3 length is 17 residues. The V gene end was trimmed by 5 bases and the J gene end by 6 bases; junction bases not matched to a gene: 13. The DNA for the CDR3 is TGTGCCAGCAGCCCCCCCTCCCTAGCGGGGGGAAGGGATACGCAGTATTTT. Residues: CASSPPSLAGGRDTQYF.